Following are 6 T cell receptor beta chains from one sample sequenced in a study of identical twins. Using its own MiXCR run on the 5' RACE reads, TCRdb lists one record per CDR3 protein. The profile shows 700,000 to 950,000 distinct CDR3 sequences, roughly 12% of them singletons. These data are also associated with another study on yellow fever vaccine responses in identical twins.

Source material: PBMCs. The receptors originated from a woman between 18 and 29 years old in good health.

The sample holds many counts of this clonotype. The chain recombines TRBV15 with TRBJ1-5; the D gene is possibly TRBD1 (6 bases). V was clipped by 0 bases and J by 3 bases, with 9 bases between them. Germline assignment: CDR1 LNHNV and CDR2 YYDKDF (reference sequence). This CDR3 comprises 15 residues. The CDR3 is CATSRDAGDNQPQHF. The DNA for the CDR3 is TGTGCCACCAGCAGAGATGCAGGGGACAATCAGCCCCAGCATTTT.

The chain has TRBV3-1 and TRBJ2-7; the match to TRBD2 covers 8 bases. CDR1 and CDR2 from the germline V gene are LGHDT and YNNKEL (reference sequence). The CDR3 has 21 amino acids. V shed 0 bases, J shed 2 bases, and the junction held 21 bases outside the gene matches. This CDR3 is CASSQDRRWGNGGAGTYEQYV. DNA for the CDR3: TGTGCCAGCAGCCAAGATCGTCGGTGGGGCAACGGGGGGGCAGGGACCTACGAGCAGTACGTC.

The rearrangement links TRBV5-6 to TRBJ2-7; D unclear. The germline CDR1 and CDR2 sequences are SGHDT and YYEEEE. Trimming shortened V by 2 bases and J by 3 bases, and 9 bases separated the two germline ends. CDR3 size: 13 residues. The CDR3 coding sequence is TGTGCCAGCAGCTTAAGGAATAACTACGAGCAGTACTTC. Protein: CASSLRNNYEQYF.

This clonotype has just a few counts. V gene TRBV18 combines with J gene TRBJ2-1; 7 nucleotides align to TRBD1. The CDR3 runs to 16 residues. Unmatched junction bases numbered 7, after V lost 0 bases and J lost 5 bases. The V gene's germline CDR1 is KGHSH and CDR2 LQKENI. The CDR3 nucleotides are TGTGCCAGCTCACCACCAGTAGGGACAGTCCACAATGAGCAGTTCTTC. This codes for CASSPPVGTVHNEQFF.

This clonotype was detected a few times. The chain links TRBV7-6 to TRBJ1-1, with TRBD1 matching over 8 bases. Trimming at V came to 7 bases and at J to 1 base, leaving 8 bases not matched to a gene. The germline V gene encodes CDR1 SGHVS and CDR2 FNYEAQ. This CDR3 spans 15 amino acids. The CDR3 reads CASTLSGTGNTEAFF. In DNA, the CDR3 is TGTGCCAGCACCCTGTCAGGGACAGGGAACACTGAAGCTTTCTTT.

The J gene is TRBJ2-2, the V gene TRBV25-1; TRBD2 matches at 16 bases. CDR3 length: 18 amino acids. Germline lookup yields CDR1 MGHDK and CDR2 SYGVNS. J lost 4 bases, V lost 8 bases, and 10 bases had no gene match. CDR3 nucleotides: TGTGCCAGCGCCTCGGGACTAGCGGGAGGGCCGGTCACCGGGGAGCTGTTTTTT. Translation: CASASGLAGGPVTGELFF.